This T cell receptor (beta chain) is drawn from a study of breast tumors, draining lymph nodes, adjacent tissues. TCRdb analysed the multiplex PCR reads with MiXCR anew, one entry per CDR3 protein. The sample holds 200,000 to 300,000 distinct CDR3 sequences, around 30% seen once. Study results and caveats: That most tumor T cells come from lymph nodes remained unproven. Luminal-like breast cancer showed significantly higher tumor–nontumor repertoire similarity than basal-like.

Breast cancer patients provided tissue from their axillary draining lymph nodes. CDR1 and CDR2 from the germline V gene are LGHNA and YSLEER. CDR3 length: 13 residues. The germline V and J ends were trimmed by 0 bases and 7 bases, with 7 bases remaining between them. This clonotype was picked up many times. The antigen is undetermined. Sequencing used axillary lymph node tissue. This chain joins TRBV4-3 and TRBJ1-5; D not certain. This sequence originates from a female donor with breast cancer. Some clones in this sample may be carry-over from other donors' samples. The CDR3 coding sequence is TGCGCCAGCAGCCAAGAAACTTGGCAGCCCCAGCATTTT. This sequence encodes CASSQETWQPQHF.